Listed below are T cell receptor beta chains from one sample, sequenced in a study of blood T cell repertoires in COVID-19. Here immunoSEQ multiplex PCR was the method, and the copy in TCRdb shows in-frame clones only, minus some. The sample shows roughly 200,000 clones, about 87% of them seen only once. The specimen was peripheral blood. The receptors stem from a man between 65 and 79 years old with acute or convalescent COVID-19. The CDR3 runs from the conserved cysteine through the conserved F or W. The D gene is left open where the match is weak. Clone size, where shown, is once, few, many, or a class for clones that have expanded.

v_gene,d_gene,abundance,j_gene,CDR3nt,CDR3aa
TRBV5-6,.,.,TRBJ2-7,TGTGCCAGCAGCCTCACGAGGCCCTACGAGCAGTACTTC,CASSLTRPYEQYF
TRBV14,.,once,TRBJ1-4,TGTGCCAGCAGCCAAGAAATCCGTGCAACTAATGAAAAACTGTTTTTT,CASSQEIRATNEKLFF
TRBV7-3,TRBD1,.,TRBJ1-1,TGTGCCAGCAGCTTTCAGGGGGCCACTGAAGCTTTCTTT,CASSFQGATEAFF
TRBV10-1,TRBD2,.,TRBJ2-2,TGCGCCAGCATATTCCCAGCGGGAGGGAATGACACCGGGGAGCTGTTTTTT,CASIFPAGGNDTGELFF
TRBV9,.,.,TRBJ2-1,TGTGCCAGCAGCGTAGAGGGGGTATCAAATGAGCAGTTCTTC,CASSVEGVSNEQFF
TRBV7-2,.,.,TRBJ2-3,TGTGCCAGCAGCCCGGGTGAGGCTACGCAGTATTTT,CASSPGEATQYF
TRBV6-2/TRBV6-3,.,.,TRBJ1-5,TGTGCCAGCAGTTACGGAGGGCTTAGCAATCAGCCCCAGCATTTT,CASSYGGLSNQPQHF
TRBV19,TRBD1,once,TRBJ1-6,TGTGCCAGTAGTATTCGTCAGGACAGGCCCTTGGGACCCCTCCACTTT,CASSIRQDRPLGPLHF
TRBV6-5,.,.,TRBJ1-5,TGTGCCAGCAGTTCGACAGATTCTAGCAATCAGCCCCAGCATTTT,CASSSTDSSNQPQHF
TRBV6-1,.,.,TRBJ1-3,TGTGCCAGCAGTGAACTTCCTGGAAACACCATATATTTT,CASSELPGNTIYF
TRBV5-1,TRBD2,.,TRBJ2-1,TGCGCCAGCAGCTCTTTAGCGGGAAGTGGGTACAATGAGCAGTTCTTC,CASSSLAGSGYNEQFF
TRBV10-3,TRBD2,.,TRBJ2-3,TGTGCCATCAGTGATCTAACTAGCGGGCCACGGGGGGATACGCAGTATTTT,CAISDLTSGPRGDTQYF
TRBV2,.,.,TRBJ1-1,TGTGCCAGCAGTCAAAACATGAACACTGAAGCTTTCTTT,CASSQNMNTEAFF
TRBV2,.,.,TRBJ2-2,TGTGCCAGCAGAGATCCACCGTCAGGGGCCGGGGAGCTGTTTTTT,CASRDPPSGAGELFF
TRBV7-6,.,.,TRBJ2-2,TGTGCCAGCAGCCTCCGGGACTTCAACACCGGGGAGCTGTTTTTT,CASSLRDFNTGELFF
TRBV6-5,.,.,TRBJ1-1,TGTGCCAGCAAACAGGGCGCTCACACTGAAGCTTTCTTT,CASKQGAHTEAFF
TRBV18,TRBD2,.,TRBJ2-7,TGTGCCAGCTCACCAACAACGCTAGCGGGAAGAACTTACGAGCAGTACTTC,CASSPTTLAGRTYEQYF
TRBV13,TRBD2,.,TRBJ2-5,TGTGCCAGCAGCTTAGGGTTAGCGGGAGAGACCCAGTACTTC,CASSLGLAGETQYF
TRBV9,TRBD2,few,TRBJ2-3,TGTGCCAGCAGCGGGACTAGCGGGAGAACAGATACGCAGTATTTT,CASSGTSGRTDTQYF
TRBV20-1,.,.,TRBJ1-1,TGCAGTGCCAGTGGGAGGGTGAACACTGAAGCTTTCTTT,CSASGRVNTEAFF
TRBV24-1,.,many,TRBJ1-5,TGTGCCACCGGGCTAGGAGGCGGTCCCCAGCATTTT,CATGLGGGPQHF
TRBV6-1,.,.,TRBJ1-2,TGTGCCAGCAGTGAAGGGTGGCAAGACTATGGCTACACCTTC,CASSEGWQDYGYTF
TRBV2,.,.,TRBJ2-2,TGTGCCAGCAGTACTAAGGACAGAACCGGGGAGCTGTTTTTT,CASSTKDRTGELFF
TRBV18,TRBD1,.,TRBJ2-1,TGTGCCAGCTCACCCAGGACAGGGGATTTGGGCTACAATGAGCAGTTCTTC,CASSPRTGDLGYNEQFF
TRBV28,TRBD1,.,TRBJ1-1,TGTGCCAGCAGCCGACAGGGGGCACGTAGGACTGAAGCTTTCTTT,CASSRQGARRTEAFF
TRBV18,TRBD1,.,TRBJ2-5,TGTGCCAGCTCACCACCCGACAGGGGGGTGACCCAGTACTTC,CASSPPDRGVTQYF
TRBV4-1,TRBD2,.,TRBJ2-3,TGCGCCAGCAGCCAAGATGGACTAGCGGGAGGCTTCACAGATACGCAGTATTTT,CASSQDGLAGGFTDTQYF
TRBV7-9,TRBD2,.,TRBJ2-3,TGTGCCAGCAGCTCCTTAAGCGGGACGGGAGATACGCAGTATTTT,CASSSLSGTGDTQYF
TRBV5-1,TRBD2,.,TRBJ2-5,TGCGCCAGCATAGAGTCGGCACTAGCGGGGACCCAGTACTTC,CASIESALAGTQYF
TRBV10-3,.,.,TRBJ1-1,TGTGCCATCAGTGAAGGGAGTCTGAATGGGGCTTTCTTT,CAISEGSLNGAFF
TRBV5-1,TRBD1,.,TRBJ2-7,TGCGCCAGCAGCTTGGGGAGGACAGGCAGAATTATCGAGCAGTACTTC,CASSLGRTGRIIEQYF
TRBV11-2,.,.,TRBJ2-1,TGTGCCAGCAGACACATTACCGGGAATCCGACCGAGCAGTTCTTC,CASRHITGNPTEQFF
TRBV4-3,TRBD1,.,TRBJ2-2,TGCGCCAGCAGCCATAGCCCGGGACAGGGGGCTAACACCGGGGAGCTGTTTTTT,CASSHSPGQGANTGELFF
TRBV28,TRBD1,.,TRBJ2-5,TGTGCCAGCAGTTTAGGACAGGAACAGACCCAGTACTTC,CASSLGQEQTQYF
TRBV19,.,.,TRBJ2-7,TGTGCCAGTAGAGATAGGGAGACCTACGAGCAGTACTTC,CASRDRETYEQYF
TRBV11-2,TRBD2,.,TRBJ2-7,TGTGCCAGCAGCTTCACGACTAGCGGGGACTACGAGCAGTACTTC,CASSFTTSGDYEQYF
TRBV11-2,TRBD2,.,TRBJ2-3,TGTGCCAGCAGCGGTAGCGGGAGTGGCACAGATACGCAGTATTTT,CASSGSGSGTDTQYF
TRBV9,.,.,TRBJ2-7,TGTGCCAGCAGCGTAGGGGCTGAGGGAATTTCCTACGAGCAGTACTTC,CASSVGAEGISYEQYF
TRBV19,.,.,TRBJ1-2,TGTGCCAGTAGTAGAAATCCCGAGGCTAACTATGGCTACACCTTC,CASSRNPEANYGYTF
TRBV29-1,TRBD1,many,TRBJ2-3,TGCAGCGCCGTTACAGGGGGGAGGACAGATACGCAGTATTTT,CSAVTGGRTDTQYF
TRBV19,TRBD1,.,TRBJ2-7,TGTGCCAGTAGTATAGGAGGACCGGGACAGGGCAGCGAGCAGTACTTC,CASSIGGPGQGSEQYF